The present TCR beta chain was sequenced within a study of cytomegalovirus exposure and HLA in healthy donors. Study-level points and caveats: A later analysis showed that HLA-associated TCR beta chains had undergone more clonal expansion than equally common others. In an earlier analysis, productive rearrangement rates for most beta V segments clustered near 90% or 30%. It was likely that a cluster of highly shared sequence variants was a sequencing artifact.

Germline V gene data show CDR1 as MDHEN and CDR2 as SYDVKM. This CDR3 is built from 14 residues. The V segment lost 6 bases and the J segment 2 bases; nucleotides outside the gene matches: 7. 60 Vbeta and 13 Jbeta primers were used in PCR. Using immunoSEQ multiplex PCR, the repertoire was profiled, and TCRdb retains in-frame clones only, with some absent. This sample has about 140,000 clones, with over 8% found just once. This clone was seen more than once but under ten times. Antigen unknown. The sequence derives from a male donor in good health and CMV-seronegative. Sequenced input: PBMCs. The chain uses TRBV28 and TRBJ2-7; 7 nucleotides match TRBD1. The CDR3 DNA reads as TGTGCCAGCAGCCGAAGACAGGGAGCCTACGAGCAGTACTTC. This encodes CASSRRQGAYEQYF.